The 21 T cell receptor beta chains presented below share a single source sample, sequenced in a study of patients and donors after allogeneic stem cell transplantation. MiXCR, run by TCRdb on the RT-PCR reads, gives a single entry per CDR3 protein. The repertoire holds roughly 880,000 distinct CDR3 sequences, about 20% seen once, with 5.5% to 6.5% in the top ten. Sequences were obtained from blood, either unsorted or a sorted T cell fraction (not recorded which). The origin of the receptors is a human donor who was either an allogeneic HSCT recipient or a stem cell or donor lymphocyte infusion donor (not recorded which). It is not recorded whose cells these are; they may come from a transplant donor.

J is TRBJ2-1 and V is TRBV4-1; D possibly uses TRBD1 or TRBD2 (5 bases each). This CDR3 spans 13 amino acids. Germline V gene lookup returns CDR1 MGHRA and CDR2 YSYEKL. The CDR3 sequence is CAPRGHLYNEQFF. CDR3 nucleotides: TGCGCTCCGAGGGGCCATCTATACAATGAGCAGTTCTTC.

This clonotype was seen more than once but under ten times. The chain recombines TRBV10-3 with TRBJ2-7; TRBD2 aligns across 10 bases. Germline V CDR1 and CDR2: ENHRY, SYGVKD. V lost 6 bases, J lost 5 bases, and 4 bases stayed unmatched. This CDR3 spans 13 amino acids. CDR3: CAIRLAGENEQYF. Written as DNA, the CDR3 is TGTGCCATCAGGCTAGCGGGGGAGAACGAGCAGTACTTC.

The chain combines TRBV5-6 with TRBJ1-6, with TRBD1 as a possible D gene (5 bases). This CDR3 region has 18 residues. The germline CDR1 and CDR2 sequences are SGHDT and YYEEEE. V lost 1 base and J 0 bases, leaving 14 bases between the germline ends. CDR3 coding DNA: TGTGCCAGCAGCTTGTTTTGGGGCGGGAGCTCCTATAATTCACCCCTCCACTTT. Residues: CASSLFWGGSSYNSPLHF. The full variable domain, with the rest looked up from reference TRBV5-6 and TRBJ1-6, is DAGVTQSPTHLIKTRGQQVTLRCSPKSGHDTVSWYQQALGQGPQFIFQYYEEEERQRGNFPDRFSGHQFPNYSSELNVNALLLGDSALYLCASSLFWGGSSYNSPLHFGNGTRLTVT.

The rearrangement links TRBV20-1 to TRBJ2-5; D might be TRBD2 (6 bases). V lost 3 bases to trimming and J lost 4 bases, with 24 bases between them. CDR3 length equals 17 residues. CDR1 is DFQATT, CDR2 SNEGSKA, per germline (reference sequence). As DNA, the CDR3 is TGCAGTGCTAGCCGCGGGGTTGCGGTGGGCAAAGCAGAGACCCAGTACTTC. It codes for CSASRGVAVGKAETQYF.

V and J are TRBV24-1 and TRBJ1-5, with D perhaps matching TRBD1 (5 bases). The CDR3 runs to 15 residues. Trimming stripped 5 bases from V and 9 bases from J, with 19 bases between. The germline gives CDR1 KGHDR, CDR2 SFDVKD. In DNA form, the CDR3 reads TGTGCCACCAGTGTAAATGGGGGGACCCAAGGGCCCCAGCATTTT. Protein product: CATSVNGGTQGPQHF.

V and J are TRBV6-1 and TRBJ2-2; 10 bases align to TRBD1. CDR3 size: 16 residues. Germline V gene lookup returns CDR1 MNHNS and CDR2 SASEGT. V lost 5 bases and J lost 6; bases outside the gene matches: 9. CDR3 in DNA: TGTGCCAGCAGTAACGACAGGGGGCATTCCTCCGGGGAGCTGTTTTTT. Protein: CASSNDRGHSSGELFF.

This clonotype was seen only a few times. The chain is built from TRBV7-3 and TRBJ2-1; D tentatively fits TRBD1 or TRBD2 (5 bases each). Germline CDR1 and CDR2: SGHTA and FQGTGA. Trimming pared 5 bases from V and 1 base from J, leaving 15 bases between. CDR3 length: 16 residues. CDR3 protein: CASSRGMGRSYNEQFF. CDR3 nucleotides: TGTGCCAGCAGCCGAGGGATGGGGCGGTCCTACAATGAGCAGTTCTTC.

This clonotype was counted ten times or more. This chain uses TRBV12-3 or TRBV12-4 with TRBJ2-1; D perhaps matches TRBD2 (6 bases). The V end was cut by 7 bases, the J end by 4 bases, with 17 bases between. The CDR3 loop spans 15 amino acids. DNA of the CDR3: TGTGCCAGCATCCTTAGCGGAGGACCTTACAATGAGCAGTTCTTC. This encodes CASILSGGPYNEQFF.

This clonotype was found a few times. The rearrangement joins TRBV7-9 to TRBJ1-5; no definite D call. The CDR3 has 13 amino acids. V was shortened by 1 base and J by 11 bases, with 12 bases between the two germline ends. The germline CDR1 and CDR2 sequences are SEHNR and FQNEAQ (reference sequence). The DNA of the CDR3 is TGTGCCAGCAGCTTAGACCCCCATACGACCCAGCATTTT. Translating gives CASSLDPHTTQHF.

This clonotype was found a few times. The V and J genes are TRBV5-1 and TRBJ1-1, with a tentative D call TRBD1 (5 bases). Trimming shortened V by 4 bases and J by 0 bases, and 13 bases separated the two germline ends. The CDR3 has 15 residues. CDR1 SGHRS and CDR2 YFSETQ come from the germline V gene. The CDR3 sequence is CASSQDTSVNTEAFF. The DNA of the CDR3 is TGCGCCAGCAGCCAGGACACGAGCGTGAACACTGAAGCTTTCTTT.

V gene TRBV4-2 combines with J gene TRBJ1-3, with D tentatively TRBD1 (6 bases). Trimming removed 4 bases at V and 0 bases at J, with 13 bases between. The germline gives CDR1 LGHNA, CDR2 YNFKEQ. The CDR3 is made up of 16 amino acids. The DNA of the CDR3 is TGTGCCAGCAGCCGCGACAGGCCCCTCTCTGGAAACACCATATATTTT. Translating gives CASSRDRPLSGNTIYF.

This clonotype was seen a single time. The chain carries TRBV19 and TRBJ2-7, with 7 bases fitting TRBD1. Per the germline V gene, CDR1 is LNHDA and CDR2 is SQIVND (reference sequence). The V and J ends lost 5 bases and 1 base, in that order; junction bases with no gene match: 8. CDR3 size: 15 residues. The CDR3 loop is CASSAEDRRSYEQYF. CDR3 nucleotides: TGTGCCAGTAGTGCGGAGGACAGGAGATCCTACGAGCAGTACTTC. Looking up the rest from reference TRBV19 and TRBJ2-7 gives the full variable domain: DGGITQSPKYLFRKEGQNVTLSCEQNLNHDAMYWYRQDPGQGLRLIYYSQIVNDFQKGDIAEGYSVSREKKESFPLTVTSAQKNPTAFYLCASSAEDRRSYEQYFGPGTRLTVT.

This clonotype has only a few counts. The V call is TRBV20-1, the J call TRBJ2-1; D remains unclear. The length of the CDR3 is 11 residues. Germline V lookup: CDR1 DFQATT, CDR2 SNEGSKA (reference sequence). The V end lost 4 bases, the J end lost 8 bases, and 9 bases lay between the germline ends. CDR3 residues: CSAITIDEQFF. Here the CDR3 DNA reads TGCAGTGCTATTACTATTGATGAGCAGTTCTTC.

This clonotype was counted between two and nine times. The chain has TRBV4-2 and TRBJ2-7, with 8 positions matching TRBD2. The CDR3 contains 16 residues. V was pared by 1 base and J by 1 base, with 6 bases of the junction left unmatched. Germline V CDR1 and CDR2: LGHNA, YNFKEQ. The CDR3 protein is CASSQATSVGSYEQYF. The CDR3 DNA reads TGTGCCAGCAGCCAAGCGACTAGCGTTGGATCCTACGAGCAGTACTTC.

The chain recombines TRBV29-1 with TRBJ1-1, with D perhaps matching TRBD1 (5 bases). Germline V gene sequence: CDR1 SQVTM, CDR2 ANQGSEA. The CDR3 has 14 amino acids. With 4 bases removed from V and 1 base from J, the gap between germline ends came to 13 bases. Here the CDR3 reads CSVVVVQGNTEAFF. The DNA of the CDR3 is TGCAGCGTTGTGGTGGTCCAGGGGAACACTGAAGCTTTCTTT.

This clonotype was seen ten or more times. This chain connects TRBV11-2 to TRBJ2-7; 9 bases are shared with TRBD2. The CDR3 covers 14 residues. The germline gives CDR1 SGHAT, CDR2 FQNNGV. The junction had 6 bases not matched to a gene; V was cut back by 5 bases and J by 4 bases. The CDR3 nucleotides are TGTGCCAGCAGCCCCCGGCTAGCGGGGTACGAGCAGTACTTC. Translation gives CASSPRLAGYEQYF. The whole variable domain, remainder taken from reference TRBV11-2 and TRBJ2-7, is EAGVAQSPRYKIIEKRQSVAFWCNPISGHATLYWYQQILGQGPKLLIQFQNNGVVDDSQLPKDRFSAERLKGVDSTLKIQPAKLEDSAVYLCASSPRLAGYEQYFGPGTRLTVT.

V is TRBV20-1 and J is TRBJ2-3, with D perhaps TRBD1 (6 bases). Per germline, CDR1 DFQATT and CDR2 SNEGSKA (reference sequence). The germline V and J ends were trimmed by 3 bases and 1 base, with 17 bases remaining between them. The CDR3 has 16 amino acids. This CDR3 reads CSASKGHHTRTDTQYF. The CDR3 DNA sequence: TGCAGTGCTAGTAAGGGACACCATACTCGCACAGATACGCAGTATTTT.

The chain uses TRBV3-1 and TRBJ1-5, with a weak D call TRBD1 (5 bases). Germline-derived CDR1 and CDR2 are LGHDT and YNNKEL (reference sequence). V lost 0 bases and J lost 7, with 13 bases in between. The CDR3 runs to 15 residues. The CDR3 DNA is TGTGCCAGCAGCCAAGAATCAGGGCCGAGACAGCCCCAGCATTTT. Protein product: CASSQESGPRQPQHF. Variable domain in full (rest from reference TRBV3-1 and TRBJ1-5): DTAVSQTPKYLVTQMGNDKSIKCEQNLGHDTMYWYKQDSKKFLKIMFSYNNKELIINETVPNRFSPKSPDKAHLNLHINSLELGDSAVYFCASSQESGPRQPQHFGDGTRLSIL.

This clonotype appeared a few times. V and J are TRBV6-1 and TRBJ2-1; TRBD2 agrees at 7 bases. J was trimmed by 3 bases and V by 6 bases; bases with no gene match: 5. Germline V gene data show CDR1 as MNHNS and CDR2 as SASEGT. CDR3 length: 14 amino acids. The CDR3 loop reads CASSSASGYNEQFF. In DNA form, the CDR3 reads TGTGCCAGCAGCTCCGCTAGCGGCTACAATGAGCAGTTCTTC.

The sample holds a few counts of this clonotype. The chain combines TRBV18 with TRBJ2-1, with D perhaps TRBD2 (5 bases). Germline V gene sequence: CDR1 KGHSH, CDR2 LQKENI. V gave up 4 bases and J gave up 15 bases, with 19 bases separating them. The CDR3 runs to 13 residues. In nucleotides, the CDR3 is TGTGCCAGCTCACAAAGCTTAACTGGACTTGCGTTCTTC. This gives the protein CASSQSLTGLAFF. Full variable domain (outside the CDR3, taken from reference TRBV18 and TRBJ2-1): NAGVMQNPRHLVRRRGQEARLRCSPMKGHSHVYWYRQLPEEGLKFMVYLQKENIIDESGMPKERFSAEFPKEGPSILRIQQVVRGDSAAYFCASSQSLTGLAFFGPGTRLTVL.

The J gene is TRBJ2-2, the V gene TRBV20-1; 8 positions match TRBD1. Germline V lookup: CDR1 DFQATT, CDR2 SNEGSKA (reference sequence). J gave up 6 bases and V 6 bases, and 12 bases lay outside the gene matches. This CDR3 is 15 amino acids long. DNA for the CDR3: TGCAGTGCCGATAAGGACAGGGTCCAATCCGGGGAGCTGTTTTTT. It specifies CSADKDRVQSGELFF.